Shown below are 18 T cell receptor beta chains from a single sample sequenced in a study of OX40 agonist ivuxolimab in advanced cancers. Data came from immunoSEQ multiplex PCR; TCRdb stores just in-frame clones and leaves some out. The table shows around 86,000 clones, with approximately 94% occurring only once. The sequences come from CD4+ or CD8+ T cells sorted from blood, collected in a trial of the OX40 agonist ivuxolimab. The receptors derive from an adult with an advanced solid tumor such as melanoma, head and neck, liver or kidney cancer.

This CDR3 reads CASSLEGSSTDTQYF. For the CDR3, the DNA is TGTGCCAGCAGTTTAGAAGGCTCTTCCACAGATACGCAGTATTTT. The chain combines TRBV27 with TRBJ2-3; D is unresolved. The CDR3 contains 15 residues. Germline values: CDR1 MNHEY, CDR2 SMNVEV (reference sequence). Trimming left V 2 bases short and J 2 bases short, with 11 bases between.

This chain joins TRBV9 and TRBJ2-1, with TRBD2 as a possible D gene (6 bases). The CDR3 runs to 14 residues. Trimming took 0 bases from V and 9 from J, leaving 13 bases between them. CDR1 and CDR2 from the germline V gene are SGDLS and YYNGEE. Here the CDR3 DNA reads TGTGCCAGCAGCGTAGGCGGAGGGACGGTTGAGCAGTTCTTC. Its translation is CASSVGGGTVEQFF.

The chain links TRBV5-4 to TRBJ2-7; TRBD2 matches 11 bases. CDR3 size: 17 residues. Germline CDR1 reads SGHNT; CDR2 reads YYREEE (reference sequence). V lost 0 bases to trimming and J lost 5 bases; unmatched junction nucleotides: 10. CDR3 DNA sequence: TGTGCCAGCAGCTTGGGATTAGCGGGAGGGGCCGTAAACGAGCAGTACTTC. It codes for CASSLGLAGGAVNEQYF.

This chain links TRBV28 with TRBJ1-5; TRBD1 is a possible D gene (6 bases). This CDR3 has 16 amino acids. CDR1 is MDHEN, CDR2 SYDVKM, per germline. V lost 5 bases, J lost 1 base, and 15 bases lay in between. The CDR3 sequence is CASSPRQGISNQPQHF. The CDR3 nucleotides are TGTGCCAGCAGTCCCCGGCAGGGGATAAGCAATCAGCCCCAGCATTTT.

The rearrangement links TRBV5-8 to TRBJ2-7, with D perhaps matching TRBD2 (5 bases). This CDR3 is 13 amino acids long. The V and J ends lost 1 base and 6 bases respectively, with 11 bases between them. Germline V CDR1 and CDR2: SGHTS, YDEGEE. CDR3 protein: CASSLRGFGEQYF. The CDR3 DNA sequence: TGTGCCAGCAGCTTGCGAGGGTTCGGCGAGCAGTACTTC.

The chain combines TRBV14 with TRBJ2-7; 8 nucleotides match TRBD1. Germline V gene sequence: CDR1 SGHDN, CDR2 FVKESK. This CDR3 is 13 amino acids long. Trimming cost V 5 bases and J 2 bases; bases outside gene matches: 2. The CDR3 nucleotides read TGTGCCAGCAGCGGACAGGGTCCCTACGAGCAGTACTTC. This gives the protein CASSGQGPYEQYF.

The V call is TRBV9, the J call TRBJ2-6, with 9 nucleotides matching TRBD1. The CDR3 contains 17 residues. Germline lookup yields CDR1 SGDLS and CDR2 YYNGEE. V was pared by 0 bases and J by 3 bases, with 4 bases of the junction left unmatched. DNA for the CDR3: TGTGCCAGCAGCGTAGCTTACAGGGGGCGTGGGGCCAACGTCCTGACTTTC. Translated, it gives CASSVAYRGRGANVLTF.

The chain links TRBV11-3 to TRBJ1-3, with D maybe TRBD1 (5 bases). The CDR3 spans 16 residues. Germline assignment: CDR1 SGHNT and CDR2 YENEEA. The V end was cut by 2 bases, the J end by 9 bases, with 20 bases between. CDR3 region: CASSLPAGLALSTIYF. DNA for the CDR3: TGTGCCAGCAGCTTACCGGCAGGGTTGGCGTTGAGCACCATATATTTT.

The chain combines TRBV9 with TRBJ2-7; 8 nucleotides line up with TRBD1. The CDR3 contains 15 residues. The V segment lost 0 bases and the J segment 3 bases; nucleotides outside the gene matches: 5. Germline-derived CDR1 and CDR2 are SGDLS and YYNGEE. This CDR3 reads CASSVVSGGVYEQYF. The CDR3 DNA follows: TGTGCCAGCAGCGTAGTGTCAGGGGGCGTCTACGAGCAGTACTTC.

This clone occurred once. The CDR3 loop reads CASSKGDSKETQYF. As DNA, the CDR3 is TGTGCCAGCAGCAAAGGGGACAGTAAAGAGACCCAGTACTTC. The rearrangement links TRBV21-1 to TRBJ2-5; TRBD1 is the table's D call and was not checked against the DNA. TRBV21-1 is described as a pseudogene. The CDR3 covers 14 residues.

This sequence joins TRBV7-2 and TRBJ2-7; D not certain. V lost 1 base to trimming and J lost 7 bases, with 8 bases between them. The CDR3 extends over 12 amino acids. Germline V gives CDR1 SGHTA, CDR2 FQGNSA. The chain's CDR3 is CASSLGRAEQYF. The CDR3 DNA follows: TGTGCCAGCAGCTTAGGCAGAGCAGAGCAGTACTTC.

J is TRBJ2-3 and V is TRBV10-3; D call uncertain. This CDR3 has 15 residues. CDR1 is ENHRY and CDR2 is SYGVKD in the germline V gene. V lost 0 bases and J 1 base, leaving 8 bases between the germline ends. CDR3 sequence reads: CAISESSVGTDTQYF. The CDR3, as DNA: TGTGCCATCAGTGAGTCGTCCGTGGGCACAGATACGCAGTATTTT.

This clone was seen just once. The chain employs TRBV19 and TRBJ2-7; D may be TRBD1 (6 bases). Trimming shortened V by 8 bases and J by 4 bases, and 9 bases separated the two germline ends. In germline, CDR1 is LNHDA, CDR2 SQIVND (reference sequence). This CDR3 is built from 11 residues. This CDR3 reads CASGRGYEQYF. The CDR3 DNA reads as TGTGCCAGTGGCAGGGGTTACGAGCAGTACTTC.

As to this clone: Other DNA sequences in this specimen translate into the identical CDR3. The rearrangement links TRBV27 to TRBJ2-7; 11 nucleotides align to TRBD1. The CDR3 sequence is 14 residues long. The V and J ends lost 6 bases and 3 bases, in that order; junction bases with no gene match: 4. CDR1 and CDR2 (germline): MNHEY, SMNVEV (reference sequence). The CDR3 DNA sequence: TGTGCCAGCAGCCCCGGGACAGGGGGCTACGAGCAGTACTTC. Amino acids: CASSPGTGGYEQYF.

The V and J genes are TRBV5-1 and TRBJ1-3, with TRBD1 as a possible D gene (5 bases). In germline, CDR1 is SGHRS, CDR2 YFSETQ. The length of the CDR3 is 17 residues. V was trimmed by 4 bases and J by 5 bases, leaving 22 bases between them. As DNA, the CDR3 is TGCGCCAGCAGCCGGCAGGGAAGATTGGGCCAGAGAAACACCATATATTTT. The encoded protein is CASSRQGRLGQRNTIYF.

V usage is TRBV28 and J usage is TRBJ2-7, with 8 bases fitting TRBD1. Germline V lookup: CDR1 MDHEN, CDR2 SYDVKM. This CDR3 has 14 amino acids. Losses at the gene ends were 4 bases for V and 7 bases for J; bases not matched to a gene: 9. The CDR3 spells CASSYRGNPREQYF. In nucleotides, the CDR3 is TGTGCCAGCAGTTACAGGGGGAATCCGCGTGAGCAGTACTTC.

V and J are TRBV5-5 and TRBJ2-1; 11 nucleotides agree with TRBD2. Germline trimming cut 1 base from V and 6 bases from J; bases unmatched to any gene: 9. Germline V gene data show CDR1 as SGHKS and CDR2 as YYEKEE (reference sequence). This CDR3 contains 17 residues. The CDR3 is CASSLLTSGSIGNEQFF. CDR3 nucleotides: TGTGCCAGCAGCTTGCTCACTAGCGGGAGTATCGGCAATGAGCAGTTCTTC.

The chain links TRBV6-5 to TRBJ2-3, with a possible D match to TRBD2 (6 bases). The CDR3 has 14 amino acids. CDR1 MNHEY and CDR2 SVGAGI come from the germline V gene. V lost 5 bases, J lost 2 bases, and 11 bases lay in between. CDR3 bases: TGTGCCAGCAGTGGGGGACTTGACACAGATACGCAGTATTTT. Translated: CASSGGLDTDTQYF.